This T cell receptor beta chain was documented in a study of blood T cell repertoires in COVID-19 (dated by TCRdb to about 2020). As for the study more broadly: Collaborator samples came from the United States, Italy and Spain and covered acute and convalescent phases of COVID-19. The prospective study material was composed of cDNA or gDNA derived from T cells, B-cell-depleted T cells, or PBMCs. Subjects who had been exposed to COVID-19, were actively infected with it, or had recovered from it provided the deeply sampled blood TCRbeta repertoires that made up the dataset. The repertoires were released in a freely available public database meant as a resource for research on the immune response to SARS-CoV-2. Samples were obtained from the ongoing ImmuneRACE study (first 160 participants) and from roughly 1,300 subjects provided by 6 global collaborators. The sample metadata nearly always contained a de-identified subject ID, COVID-19 status, age in years and sex. Where available, HLA class I and class II types were obtained from metadata supplied by the sample provider rather than from assay-based typing.

The collaborating institutions used their own protocols to collect whole blood in K2EDTA tubes. Collaborator samples were shipped for TCRbeta analysis as frozen whole blood, isolated PBMCs, or DNA extracted from either sample type. The CDR3, cysteine through phenylalanine, is 15 amino acids long. The sequence is cut down to CDR3 DNA, 45 bases in frame from base 1. According to the germline V gene, CDR1 reads KGHSH and CDR2 reads LQKENI. The V end loses 3 bases and the J end loses 4 bases, and a stretch of 15 bases separates them. TCRbeta CDR3 regions were amplified from genomic DNA by means of the immunoSEQ Assay, a bias-controlled multiplex PCR. Concerning the study's data processing: Nucleated cell counts per sample were estimated from amplification of reference gene primers within the assay. To quantify the absolute abundance of each unique TCRbeta CDR3 rearrangement, sequence reads were collapsed and filtered. Productive Simpson clonality was computed per sample as the square root of Simpson's diversity index over productive rearrangements. The immuneACCESS repertoire file appears here via TCRdb, limited to in-frame rearrangements. These files lack a portion of the clones; in checked studies, under half of the deficit traces to unresolved V genes, and the cause of the others is not known. The V and J calls and clone size are taken from that table; D and trimming were inferred from the DNA. The sample table shows about 300,000 clones, and roughly 87% are seen once. The top ten clones comprise 10% to 15% of the sample.

General study outcomes and caveats: Clinical and demographic metadata were provided uncurated, with the amount varying by source and participant.

Concerning this clone itself: It lacks a known antigen. No base quality information exists; no much larger clone differs at one position.

This receptor was taken from a human donor in a cohort sampled during active COVID-19. The sample comprised peripheral blood. The sequence joins TRBV18 to TRBJ2-5, and TRBD2 may be the D gene, going by 5 matching bases. At the DNA level, the sequence is TGTGCCAGCTCACCCAACCCGGCCGCGGGAGAGACCCAGTACTTC. Translated, it reads CASSPNPAAGETQYF.